This note documents a single T cell receptor (beta chain) sequence. Its antigen remains unidentified. The data originate from a study of tumor-infiltrating lymphocytes in primary liver carcinoma. Findings and limits, study-wide: When set against blood, tumors had a significantly higher top-250-clone fraction (p = 0.039).

CDR1 is SGHAT, CDR2 FQNNGV, per germline. CDR3 size: 14 residues. Trimming took 3 bases from V and 5 from J, leaving 14 bases between them. Total RNA and DNA came together from around 20-30 mg of bulk tissue without cell sorting. All tumor samples contained more than 85% viable tumor cells. Priming with a constant-region primer yielded TCR beta cDNA from about 450 ng total RNA. ARM-PCR was slightly modified, and three nested multiplex PCR rounds with it gave rise to the TCR beta libraries. PCR rounds one and two used TRBV1-TRBV30 forward primers with a C-beta reverse primer for 10 cycles each. TCRdb used MiXCR to reprocess the multiplex PCR reads, holding one entry per CDR3 protein. The data show just under 55,000 distinct CDR3 sequences, about 73% seen once.

This clonotype was sampled from a man aged 40-50 years with primary liver carcinoma and hepatitis B virus infection. The V call is TRBV11-2, the J call TRBJ2-7, with D hard to call. Sequenced input: liver tumor tissue from sampling region 2. Subset of the sample: tumor region T2, inferior pole. CDR3 DNA sequence: TGTGCCAGCAGCTTGACTGACGCTGCCCACGAGCAGTACTTC. This translates into CASSLTDAAHEQYF.